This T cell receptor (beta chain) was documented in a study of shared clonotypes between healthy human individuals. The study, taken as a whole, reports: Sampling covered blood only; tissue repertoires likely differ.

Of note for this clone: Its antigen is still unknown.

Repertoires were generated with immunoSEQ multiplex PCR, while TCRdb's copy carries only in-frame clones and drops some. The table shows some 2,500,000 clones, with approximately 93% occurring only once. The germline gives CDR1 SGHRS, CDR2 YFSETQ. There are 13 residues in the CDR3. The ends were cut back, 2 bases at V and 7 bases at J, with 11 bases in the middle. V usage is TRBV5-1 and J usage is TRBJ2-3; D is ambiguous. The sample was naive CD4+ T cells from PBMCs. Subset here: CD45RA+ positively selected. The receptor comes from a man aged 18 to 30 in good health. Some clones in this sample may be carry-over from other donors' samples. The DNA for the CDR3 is TGCGCCAGCAGCTTCCCTGGGCCGAATACGCAGTATTTT. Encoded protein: CASSFPGPNTQYF.